Below are 26 T cell receptor beta chains sequenced from a single sample in a study of technical replicates of blood from a few donors. The repertoire was sequenced with immunoSEQ multiplex PCR; TCRdb's copy has only in-frame clones and lacks some. The table shows 79,000 or so clones, with approximately 93% occurring only once. The sequenced sample consisted of T cells isolated from PBMCs. The receptors stem from a human donor in good health.

The count of this clone is one. V and J are TRBV7-2 and TRBJ2-7; D perhaps matches TRBD2 (6 bases). The CDR3 sequence is 14 residues long. The germline gives CDR1 SGHTA, CDR2 FQGNSA. V was shortened by 4 bases and J by 5 bases, with 15 bases between the two germline ends. Written as DNA, the CDR3 is TGTGCCAGCAGCTCTGGGGACTGGCTAAACGAGCAGTACTTC. As protein: CASSSGDWLNEQYF. Full variable domain (remainder filled in from reference TRBV7-2 and TRBJ2-7): GAGVSQSPSNKVTEKGKDVELRCDPISGHTALYWYRQSLGQGLEFLIYFQGNSAPDKSGLPSDRFSAERTGGSVSTLTIQRTQQEDSAVYLCASSSGDWLNEQYFGPGTRLTVT.

CDR3 residues: CASSAGLAGGIDTQYF. The CDR3 nucleotides read TGTGCCAGCAGCGCGGGACTAGCGGGAGGGATAGATACGCAGTATTTT. V gene TRBV7-9 combines with J gene TRBJ2-3; 16 nucleotides align to TRBD2. Germline V gives CDR1 SEHNR, CDR2 FQNEAQ (reference sequence). CDR3 length equals 16 residues. V lost 5 bases and J lost 5; bases outside the gene matches: 4.

V is TRBV7-3 and J is TRBJ2-6; tentative D call: TRBD1 (5 bases). Germline CDR1 reads SGHTA; CDR2 reads FQGTGA. Trimming cost V 6 bases and J 0 bases, with 9 bases left between them. This CDR3 spans 15 amino acids. Here the CDR3 reads CASREGVSGANVLTF. CDR3 sequence (DNA): TGTGCCAGCAGAGAAGGGGTCTCTGGGGCCAACGTCCTGACTTTC.

The chain recombines TRBV7-2 with TRBJ2-5, with TRBD1 as a possible D gene (5 bases). Germline V gene lookup returns CDR1 SGHTA and CDR2 FQGNSA. This CDR3 is 12 amino acids long. The V end was cut by 1 base, the J end by 8 bases, with 8 bases between. This chain's CDR3 is CASSLEGSTQYF. CDR3 DNA sequence: TGTGCCAGCAGCTTAGAGGGGTCCACCCAGTACTTC.

The rearrangement links TRBV4-3 to TRBJ2-7; 7 bases agree with TRBD2. Unmatched junction bases numbered 4, after V lost 0 bases and J lost 2 bases. Per the germline V gene, CDR1 is LGHNA and CDR2 is YSLEER. The CDR3 spans 15 residues. CDR3 nucleotides: TGCGCCAGCAGCCAAGACGGGGGGATTCCCTACGAGCAGTACTTC. Translating gives CASSQDGGIPYEQYF.

The chain employs TRBV19 and TRBJ1-4; TRBD1 matches at 9 bases. V lost 7 bases, J lost 8 bases, and 11 bases stayed unmatched. From germline, CDR1 is LNHDA and CDR2 SQIVND (reference sequence). The CDR3 extends over 15 amino acids. The CDR3 region has the DNA TGTGCCAGTATCCCTCGTCTTGGACAGGGGGAAAAACTGTTTTTT. Amino acid sequence: CASIPRLGQGEKLFF.

The V call is TRBV11-3, the J call TRBJ2-3; D unresolved. Germline CDR1 is SGHNT and CDR2 is YENEEA. The CDR3 runs to 15 residues. V was pared by 2 bases and J by 0 bases, with 9 bases between. The CDR3 loop is CASSLRPESTDTQYF. CDR3 sequence (DNA): TGTGCCAGCAGCTTACGGCCGGAGAGCACAGATACGCAGTATTTT.

The J gene is TRBJ2-1, the V gene TRBV4-3; 7 positions match TRBD2. The germline gives CDR1 LGHNA, CDR2 YSLEER. The V gene end was trimmed by 0 bases and the J gene end by 0 bases; junction bases not matched to a gene: 8. This CDR3 is 18 amino acids long. CDR3 protein: CASSQDQLALSSYNEQFF. The CDR3 DNA sequence: TGCGCCAGCAGCCAAGACCAACTAGCGCTGAGCTCCTACAATGAGCAGTTCTTC.

This rearrangement joins TRBV19 to TRBJ2-1; the D gene is possibly TRBD2 (6 bases). Germline CDR1 reads LNHDA; CDR2 reads SQIVND (reference sequence). The V end was cut by 0 bases, the J end by 7 bases, with 16 bases between. The CDR3 covers 16 residues. CDR3 amino acids: CASSIDAPSAGNEQFF. For the CDR3, the DNA is TGTGCCAGTAGTATAGACGCCCCTAGCGCGGGGAATGAGCAGTTCTTC.

This sequence joins TRBV14 and TRBJ2-7; the match to TRBD1 covers 10 bases. The CDR3 loop spans 14 amino acids. From germline, CDR1 is SGHDN and CDR2 FVKESK. With 5 bases clipped from V and 3 bases from J, the junction kept 4 bases outside the gene matches. The CDR3, as DNA: TGTGCCAGCAGCACCGGGACAGGGGTCTACGAGCAGTACTTC. This sequence encodes CASSTGTGVYEQYF.

V gene TRBV7-9 combines with J gene TRBJ2-1; the match to TRBD2 covers 10 bases. The germline gives CDR1 SEHNR, CDR2 FQNEAQ (reference sequence). The CDR3 covers 16 residues. Trimming cost V 5 bases and J 5 bases; bases outside gene matches: 9. The CDR3 reads CASSTPLAGDNNEQFF. Here the CDR3 DNA reads TGTGCCAGCAGCACACCCCTAGCGGGAGATAACAATGAGCAGTTCTTC.

The genes are TRBV10-3 and TRBJ1-3; weak D call: TRBD1 (5 bases). V was shortened by 10 bases and J by 0 bases, with 13 bases between the two germline ends. Germline V CDR1 and CDR2: ENHRY, SYGVKD. The CDR3 extends over 14 amino acids. CDR3 loop: CATGYSHSGNTIYF. CDR3 DNA: TGTGCCACAGGGTACAGCCACTCTGGAAACACCATATATTTT.

The chain joins TRBV19 to TRBJ2-1, with 9 bases fitting TRBD1. The trim removed 8 bases at V and 5 bases at J, leaving 13 bases unmatched. Germline CDR1 is LNHDA and CDR2 is SQIVND (reference sequence). The CDR3 contains 16 residues. CDR3 nucleotide sequence: TGTGCCAGTTCGGACAGGGGATTAAGTGGGGACAATGAGCAGTTCTTC. It is translated as CASSDRGLSGDNEQFF.

This clone showed up just once. The gene calls are TRBV4-1 and TRBJ1-1, with D hard to call. Trimming stripped 6 bases from V and 0 bases from J, with 5 bases between. Germline V gene data show CDR1 as MGHRA and CDR2 as YSYEKL. This CDR3 spans 12 amino acids. CDR3 in DNA: TGCGCCAGCAGTTTTATGAACACTGAAGCTTTCTTT. Its protein is CASSFMNTEAFF.

This rearrangement joins TRBV11-2 to TRBJ1-1; no reliable D call. Trimming cost V 3 bases and J 2 bases, with 7 bases left between them. This CDR3 has 13 amino acids. Germline lookup yields CDR1 SGHAT and CDR2 FQNNGV. The CDR3 here is CASSLSGNTEAFF. As DNA, the CDR3 is TGTGCCAGCAGCTTGTCGGGAAACACTGAAGCTTTCTTT.

The chain carries TRBV27 and TRBJ2-3, with 8 positions matching TRBD2. The CDR3 sequence is 15 residues long. Trimming cost V 4 bases and J 5 bases; bases outside gene matches: 8. CDR1 and CDR2 from the germline V gene are MNHEY and SMNVEV (reference sequence). The CDR3 DNA reads TGTGCCAGCAGTTACCAGCGGGAGTGGAGAGATACGCAGTATTTT. This codes for CASSYQREWRDTQYF.

V gene TRBV7-9 combines with J gene TRBJ2-1, with D tentatively TRBD2 (5 bases). Germline V gives CDR1 SEHNR, CDR2 FQNEAQ (reference sequence). V was shortened by 1 base and J by 10 bases, with 11 bases between the two germline ends. CDR3 length: 13 amino acids. The DNA of the CDR3 is TGTGCCAGCAGCTTAGGCGGGTCGGTGGAGCAGTTCTTC. Its translation is CASSLGGSVEQFF.

The chain links TRBV2 to TRBJ1-1, with D possibly matching TRBD1 (5 bases). V lost 10 bases and J lost 2, with 11 bases in between. Germline V gene data show CDR1 as SNHLY and CDR2 as FYNNEI. The CDR3 extends over 12 amino acids. The CDR3 sequence: CATQRGNTEAFF. DNA of the CDR3: TGTGCCACCCAAAGGGGAAACACTGAAGCTTTCTTT.

In regard to this clone: Compared with germline, one end of the junction differs, possibly owing to a read error. V and J are TRBV27 and TRBJ2-5, with TRBD2 matching over 9 bases. This CDR3 region has 17 residues. Germline loops: CDR1 MNHEY, CDR2 SMNVEV (reference sequence). DNA for the CDR3: TGTGCCAGCAGTCCGAATGCCGGACTAGCGAACCAGGAGACCCAGTACTTC. This encodes CASSPNAGLANQETQYF.

This clone showed up just once. The chain combines TRBV4-1 with TRBJ2-5; 15 nucleotides align to TRBD2. CDR1 and CDR2 (germline): MGHRA, YSYEKL. V lost 3 bases, J lost 5 bases, and 4 bases stayed unmatched. The CDR3 is made up of 16 amino acids. The CDR3 loop reads CASSHPGTSGGETQYF. CDR3 bases: TGCGCCAGCAGCCATCCCGGGACTAGCGGGGGGGAGACCCAGTACTTC.

The chain combines TRBV7-9 with TRBJ2-7; D is perhaps TRBD1 (6 bases). Trimming removed 5 bases at V and 5 bases at J, with 13 bases between. Looked up from germline, CDR1 is SEHNR and CDR2 is FQNEAQ (reference sequence). The CDR3 is 13 residues long. The CDR3 loop reads CASSHTGKHEQYF. The DNA for the CDR3 is TGTGCCAGCAGCCATACAGGGAAGCACGAGCAGTACTTC.

J is TRBJ2-7 and V is TRBV27; TRBD1 agrees at 8 bases. The CDR3 spans 16 residues. From germline, CDR1 is MNHEY and CDR2 SMNVEV (reference sequence). With 4 bases clipped from V and 3 bases from J, the junction kept 11 bases outside the gene matches. The CDR3 nucleotides are TGTGCCAGCAGTTCATACAGGACAGGGATAAACTACGAGCAGTACTTC. This codes for CASSSYRTGINYEQYF.

CDR3 residues: CASSLGAYSNQPQHF. The CDR3 DNA reads as TGTGCCAGCAGTTTAGGGGCCTATAGCAATCAGCCCCAGCATTTT. The rearrangement joins TRBV27 to TRBJ1-5; D perhaps matches TRBD1 (5 bases). Germline CDR1 is MNHEY and CDR2 is SMNVEV (reference sequence). The CDR3 length is 15 residues. Between the trimmed V and J ends, which lost 2 bases and 0 bases, there was a span of 8 bases.

The chain links TRBV5-1 to TRBJ2-7; 9 bases align to TRBD2. From germline, CDR1 is SGHRS and CDR2 YFSETQ. The CDR3 is made up of 15 amino acids. V was clipped by 0 bases and J by 2 bases; unmatched bases: 3. As DNA, the CDR3 is TGCGCCAGCAGCTTGGGGCTAGCGGGACCCTACGAGCAGTACTTC. Translation: CASSLGLAGPYEQYF.

The chain is built from TRBV11-2 and TRBJ1-5; a possible D gene is TRBD1 (6 bases). The CDR3 spans 14 residues. Germline V lookup: CDR1 SGHAT, CDR2 FQNNGV. Between the trimmed V and J ends, which lost 5 bases and 7 bases, there was a span of 15 bases. The CDR3 is CASSPQGGDQPQHF. CDR3 nucleotide sequence: TGTGCCAGCAGCCCCCAAGGGGGGGACCAGCCCCAGCATTTT.

The chain uses TRBV7-8 and TRBJ2-1; a possible D gene is TRBD2 (6 bases). From germline, CDR1 is SGHVS and CDR2 FQNEAQ. The V end lost 2 bases, the J end lost 6 bases, and 17 bases lay between the germline ends. The CDR3 length is 16 residues. The CDR3 DNA sequence: TGTGCCAGCAGCTTATTCGGTTCCCAGGGACTCAATGAGCAGTTCTTC. Translating gives CASSLFGSQGLNEQFF.